The next 21 T cell receptor beta chains were all read from a single sample in a study of T cell responses to AZD1222 COVID-19 vaccine. Using immunoSEQ multiplex PCR, the repertoire was profiled, and TCRdb retains in-frame clones only, with some absent. Of more than 95,000 clones detected, roughly 91% appear once; the ten largest clones hold about 4.3%. This sample comprised peripheral blood, obtained on day 0 of MenACWY control vaccination. These receptor sequences come from an adult in good health.

The CDR3 region has the DNA TGTGGGGGCCAGGGGGGGAACACTGAAGCTTTCTTT. Protein: CGGQGGNTEAFF. The chain links TRBV18 to TRBJ1-1; TRBD1 matches at 7 bases. Germline V gene sequence: CDR1 KGHSH, CDR2 LQKENI. This CDR3 has 12 amino acids. The variable domain in full, completed from reference TRBV18 and TRBJ1-1, reads NAGVMQNPRHLVRRRGQEARLRCSPMKGHSHVYWYRQLPEEGLKFMVYLQKENIIDESGMPKERFSAEFPKEGPSILRIQQVVRGDSAAYFCGGQGGNTEAFFGQGTRLTVV.

This chain uses TRBV20-1 with TRBJ2-7; the D gene is possibly TRBD2 (6 bases). Deletions cut 3 bases from V and 0 bases from J, with 18 bases between. There are 16 residues in the CDR3. Germline V CDR1 and CDR2: DFQATT, SNEGSKA (reference sequence). CDR3 residues: CSASPPTAGLSYEQYF. In nucleotides, the CDR3 is TGCAGTGCTAGTCCCCCCACAGCGGGTCTCTCCTACGAGCAGTACTTC.

The chain carries TRBV2 and TRBJ2-5, with unresolved D. The V and J ends lost 2 bases and 7 bases respectively, with 8 bases between them. The CDR3 loop spans 12 amino acids. The germline V gene encodes CDR1 SNHLY and CDR2 FYNNEI. As DNA, the CDR3 is TGTGCCAGCAGTGAAACGATGGCGACCCAGTACTTC. As protein: CASSETMATQYF.

This chain links TRBV27 with TRBJ1-4; possibly TRBD1 for D (6 bases). CDR3 length equals 13 residues. Germline V CDR1 and CDR2: MNHEY, SMNVEV (reference sequence). The ends were cut back, 8 bases at V and 7 bases at J, with 14 bases in the middle. Written as DNA, the CDR3 is TGTGCCAGCCGGGACAACCGTATTGAAAAACTGTTTTTT. It codes for CASRDNRIEKLFF.

V is TRBV9 and J is TRBJ1-1; D is ambiguous. Germline CDR1 reads SGDLS; CDR2 reads YYNGEE. V was trimmed by 1 base and J by 3 bases, leaving 7 bases between them. This CDR3 has 13 amino acids. The CDR3 loop is CASSVSLDTEAFF. The CDR3 DNA reads as TGTGCCAGCAGCGTATCCCTGGACACTGAAGCTTTCTTT.

This clone is a singleton in its sample. V and J are TRBV19 and TRBJ2-4; D is undetermined. CDR3 length: 13 residues. The ends were cut back, 5 bases at V and 4 bases at J, with 9 bases in the middle. Germline assignment: CDR1 LNHDA and CDR2 SQIVND (reference sequence). The CDR3, as DNA: TGTGCCAGTAGTCGCACATCGAAAAACATTCAGTACTTC. This translates into CASSRTSKNIQYF.

The CDR3 nucleotides are TGTGCCAGCAGCTTAAACCCGGACAGTTTCTCCTACACCTTC. Translating it yields CASSLNPDSFSYTF. The chain couples TRBV7-6 to TRBJ1-2, with D possibly being TRBD1 (6 bases). From germline, CDR1 is SGHVS and CDR2 FNYEAQ. This CDR3 is 14 amino acids long. Trimming removed 2 bases at V and 10 bases at J, with 17 bases between. Variable domain in full (rest from reference TRBV7-6 and TRBJ1-2): GAGVSQSPRYKVTKRGQDVALRCDPISGHVSLYWYRQALGQGPEFLTYFNYEAQQDKSGLPNDRFSAERPEGSISTLTIQRTEQRDSAMYRCASSLNPDSFSYTFGSGTRLTVV.

The J gene is TRBJ1-1, the V gene TRBV11-2; no clear D gene. With 0 bases removed from V and 4 bases from J, the gap between germline ends came to 9 bases. Germline CDR1 reads SGHAT; CDR2 reads FQNNGV. This CDR3 contains 14 residues. CDR3 sequence: CASSLEGRGTEAFF. The CDR3 region has the DNA TGTGCCAGCAGCTTAGAAGGGCGCGGCACTGAAGCTTTCTTT.

This rearrangement joins TRBV20-1 to TRBJ2-7; D ambiguous. Deletions cut 3 bases from V and 3 bases from J, with 12 bases between. Per the germline V gene, CDR1 is DFQATT and CDR2 is SNEGSKA (reference sequence). The CDR3 consists of 13 residues. The CDR3 region is CSASQPILYEQYF. CDR3 nucleotide sequence: TGCAGTGCTAGTCAGCCCATCCTCTACGAGCAGTACTTC.

The chain couples TRBV18 to TRBJ2-7, with a tentative D call TRBD1 (5 bases). This CDR3 region has 13 residues. Looked up from germline, CDR1 is KGHSH and CDR2 is LQKENI. Trimming took 3 bases from V and 1 from J, leaving 7 bases between them. For the CDR3, the DNA is TGTGCCAGCTCACCGACAGAGTCCTACGAGCAGTACGTC. This gives the protein CASSPTESYEQYV.

The chain combines TRBV30 with TRBJ2-3; D gene unclear. Looked up from germline, CDR1 is GTSNPN and CDR2 is SVGIG (reference sequence). The length of the CDR3 is 14 residues. Trimming took off 4 bases at V and 2 bases at J, with 13 bases between the two ends. The CDR3 DNA is TGTGCCTGGACTCGGACGGAGAACACAGATACGCAGTATTTT. Its protein product is CAWTRTENTDTQYF. Supplemented by reference TRBV30 and TRBJ2-3, the full variable domain reads SQTIHQWPATLVQPVGSPLSLECTVEGTSNPNLYWYRQAAGRGLQLLFYSVGIGQISSEVPQNLSASRPQDRQFILSSKKLLLSDSGFYLCAWTRTENTDTQYFGPGTRLTVL.

The rearrangement links TRBV5-6 to TRBJ1-1; D perhaps matches TRBD1 (6 bases). Germline V gene sequence: CDR1 SGHDT, CDR2 YYEEEE. The CDR3 runs to 15 residues. Deletions cut 3 bases from V and 2 bases from J, with 14 bases between. Here the CDR3 reads CASSWGRGRNTEAFF. The CDR3 coding sequence is TGTGCCAGCAGCTGGGGCAGGGGACGAAACACTGAAGCTTTCTTT.

The genes are TRBV11-2 and TRBJ2-1, with 10 positions matching TRBD1. Germline trimming cut 5 bases from V and 4 bases from J; bases unmatched to any gene: 5. The CDR3 consists of 15 residues. Germline CDR1 and CDR2: SGHAT and FQNNGV. The CDR3 region is CASSPRQGAYNEQFF. CDR3 bases: TGTGCCAGCAGCCCCCGACAGGGGGCATACAATGAGCAGTTCTTC.

The chain carries TRBV6-5 and TRBJ1-2, with TRBD1 matching 9 bases. CDR3 length: 16 amino acids. Germline V lookup: CDR1 MNHEY, CDR2 SVGAGI. V dropped 0 bases and J dropped 5; count of bases not matched to a gene: 7. The CDR3 DNA sequence: TGTGCCAGCAGTTACTCGGGGGACAGGGAGTCTTATGGCTACACCTTC. It is translated as CASSYSGDRESYGYTF.

This chain uses TRBV5-1 with TRBJ1-1; D may be TRBD1 (6 bases). The ends were cut back, 2 bases at V and 7 bases at J, with 15 bases in the middle. CDR3 length: 14 residues. The V gene's germline CDR1 is SGHRS and CDR2 YFSETQ. The DNA for the CDR3 is TGCGCCAGCAGCTTAGGACAGTCAACTCTTGAAGCTTTCTTT. Translated: CASSLGQSTLEAFF.

The rearrangement joins TRBV29-1 to TRBJ1-5, with 9 bases lining up with TRBD1. Germline V gene lookup returns CDR1 SQVTM and CDR2 ANQGSEA. This CDR3 has 13 amino acids. J was trimmed by 6 bases and V by 6 bases; bases with no gene match: 6. CDR3 in amino acids: CSVNRGQGQPQHF. CDR3 DNA sequence: TGCAGCGTAAACAGGGGGCAGGGTCAGCCCCAGCATTTT.

CDR3 loop: CASSQQPGLAGNLGGELFF. The CDR3 bases are TGTGCCAGCAGCCAGCAGCCGGGACTAGCGGGCAACTTGGGCGGGGAGCTGTTTTTT. V usage is TRBV7-9 and J usage is TRBJ2-2, with 12 bases that match TRBD2. The CDR3 runs to 19 residues. The junction had 17 bases not matched to a gene; V was cut back by 5 bases and J by 7 bases. Germline CDR1 SEHNR, CDR2 FQNEAQ (reference sequence). Combining the CDR3 with reference TRBV7-9 and TRBJ2-2 gives the whole variable domain DTGVSQNPRHKITKRGQNVTFRCDPISEHNRLYWYRQTLGQGPEFLTYFQNEAQLEKSRLLSDRFSAERPKGSFSTLEIQRTEQGDSAMYLCASSQQPGLAGNLGGELFFGEGSRLTVL.

This rearrangement joins TRBV4-2 to TRBJ2-7, with D perhaps being TRBD1 or TRBD2 (5 bases each). This CDR3 has 13 amino acids. Germline lookup yields CDR1 LGHNA and CDR2 YNFKEQ. Trimming stripped 6 bases from V and 2 bases from J, with 11 bases between. DNA for the CDR3: TGTGCCAGCAGTCGATTGGGGGCCTACGAGCAGTACTTC. It translates to CASSRLGAYEQYF.

The chain is built from TRBV11-2 and TRBJ1-4; D not resolved. Trimming left V 3 bases short and J 6 bases short, with 8 bases between. Germline V CDR1 and CDR2: SGHAT, FQNNGV. This CDR3 has 13 amino acids. The CDR3 bases are TGTGCCAGCAGCTTTTATGCCGATGAAAAACTGTTTTTT. Protein sequence: CASSFYADEKLFF.

The chain employs TRBV6-1 and TRBJ1-2; TRBD1 matches 9 bases. The germline CDR1 and CDR2 sequences are MNHNS and SASEGT. Losses at the gene ends were 5 bases for V and 4 bases for J; bases not matched to a gene: 8. This CDR3 spans 15 amino acids. The CDR3 sequence: CASSSNRGQGYGYTF. The CDR3 DNA follows: TGTGCCAGCAGTTCCAACAGGGGGCAGGGCTATGGCTACACCTTC.

The chain employs TRBV28 and TRBJ2-1; D is unclear. In germline, CDR1 is MDHEN, CDR2 SYDVKM. V lost 5 bases and J lost 4, with 15 bases in between. The CDR3 contains 15 residues. The CDR3 here is CASSASSLLYNEQFF. For the CDR3, the DNA is TGTGCCAGCAGTGCCTCCTCCCTCTTATACAATGAGCAGTTCTTC.